One and the same sample provided the 14 T cell receptor beta chains below, sequenced in a study of T cell repertoires in cytomegalovirus infection (dated by TCRdb to between 2019 and 2020). This specimen's treatment or condition label, interpreted: in vitro stimulation with specific CMV peptide epitopes to enrich CMV-specific T cells. Sequencer: Illumina HiSeq 1500. The public reads were reprocessed in TCRdb via fastp at Q25 and MiXCR, keeping in-frame beta chains. Every distinct CDR3 protein forms one entry, paired with its most common genes and DNA. This sample lists roughly 990,000 distinct CDR3 sequences; around 30% were detected once. The ten largest clonotypes hold more than 13% of the sample. These receptors have no known antigen. The sequencing used cultured CD8+ T cells from PBMCs, collected from culture after CMV antigen stimulation. These TCRs come from a human donor in good health (CMV status not recorded). Some clones in this sample may be carry-over from other donors' samples.

The chain recombines TRBV12-5 with TRBJ2-7; D gene unclear. The V and J ends lost 7 bases and 3 bases respectively, with 4 bases between them. The CDR3 runs to 10 residues. Germline V gene data show CDR1 as LGHNT and CDR2 as FRNRAP. In DNA, the CDR3 is TGTGCTAGTGCTAACTACGAGCAGTACTTC. Translating it yields CASANYEQYF.

The rearrangement links TRBV5-6 to TRBJ2-3, with TRBD2 matching 7 bases. This CDR3 region has 16 residues. The V gene's germline CDR1 is SGHDT and CDR2 YYEEEE. The V and J ends lost 1 base and 0 bases, in that order; junction bases with no gene match: 5. CDR3 sequence (DNA): TGTGCCAGCAGCTTGTTACTAGCGCCTAGCACAGATACGCAGTATTTT. Translation: CASSLLLAPSTDTQYF.

A few counts support this clonotype. The junction does not match germline at one end; this may be a read error. V is TRBV7-7 and J is TRBJ1-1, with TRBD1 as a possible D gene (5 bases). Germline V lookup: CDR1 SSHAT, CDR2 FNYEAQ (reference sequence). This CDR3 has 12 residues. CDR3 coding DNA: TGTGCTAGCAGCCGTAAGGGGTATGAAGCTTTCTTT. Translating it yields CASSRKGYEAFF.

The chain is built from TRBV19 and TRBJ1-2; 7 nucleotides agree with TRBD1. CDR3 size: 14 residues. CDR1 LNHDA and CDR2 SQIVND come from the germline V gene (reference sequence). V dropped 5 bases and J dropped 4; count of bases not matched to a gene: 7. CDR3 region: CASSGGDSSYGYTF. The CDR3 nucleotides are TGTGCCAGTAGTGGGGGGGACAGCTCCTATGGCTACACCTTC. The full variable domain, in which reference TRBV19 and TRBJ1-2 provide the parts outside the CDR3, is DGGITQSPKYLFRKEGQNVTLSCEQNLNHDAMYWYRQDPGQGLRLIYYSQIVNDFQKGDIAEGYSVSREKKESFPLTVTSAQKNPTAFYLCASSGGDSSYGYTFGSGTRLTVV.

This clonotype was detected only a few times. The chain uses TRBV20-1 and TRBJ2-2; D possibly corresponds to TRBD2 (6 bases). V was pared by 0 bases and J by 2 bases, with 16 bases between. The CDR3 runs 17 residues. The germline CDR1 and CDR2 sequences are DFQATT and SNEGSKA (reference sequence). The CDR3 reads CSARDYGGDTNTGELFF. The CDR3 nucleotides are TGCAGTGCTAGAGACTACGGCGGGGATACTAACACCGGGGAGCTGTTTTTT.

The V gene is TRBV10-3, the J gene TRBJ2-4; tentative D call: TRBD2 (7 bases). The CDR3 spans 12 residues. V lost 4 bases, J lost 9 bases, and 10 bases lay in between. CDR1 is ENHRY and CDR2 is SYGVKD in the germline V gene. The CDR3 reads CAISGGGGIQYF. The DNA of the CDR3 is TGTGCCATCAGTGGAGGGGGGGGCATTCAGTACTTC.

This clonotype was seen at least ten times. The rearrangement joins TRBV7-2 to TRBJ2-7; D might be TRBD1 or TRBD2, each matching 5 bases. Germline lookup yields CDR1 SGHTA and CDR2 FQGNSA. Trimming cost V 0 bases and J 1 base, with 13 bases left between them. The CDR3 contains 16 residues. CDR3 loop: CASSLARRGESYEQYF. The CDR3 coding sequence is TGTGCCAGCAGCTTAGCGCGAAGGGGAGAATCCTACGAGCAGTACTTC.

The chain links TRBV6-5 to TRBJ2-3, with 7 positions matching TRBD1. Losses at the gene ends were 5 bases for V and 0 bases for J; bases not matched to a gene: 5. The CDR3 runs 15 residues. CDR1 is MNHEY, CDR2 SVGAGI, per germline. The chain's CDR3 is CASSTGTVSTDTQYF. The CDR3 region has the DNA TGTGCCAGCAGTACAGGGACAGTTAGCACAGATACGCAGTATTTT.

This rearrangement joins TRBV5-1 to TRBJ1-1; no clear D. This CDR3 spans 12 amino acids. Trimming stripped 2 bases from V and 6 bases from J, with 8 bases between. Per germline, CDR1 SGHRS and CDR2 YFSETQ. DNA of the CDR3: TGCGCCAGCAGCTTCAACAGTGCTGAAGCTTTCTTT. Protein product: CASSFNSAEAFF.

The chain has TRBV6-2 or TRBV6-3 and TRBJ1-1; maybe TRBD1 (5 bases). This CDR3 is 17 amino acids long. V lost 0 bases, J lost 1 base, and 15 bases lay in between. The germline V gene encodes CDR1 MNHEY and CDR2 SVGEGT. The CDR3 bases are TGTGCCAGCAGTTACTCCGGGTGGGGGAGGACGAACACTGAAGCTTTCTTT. It specifies CASSYSGWGRTNTEAFF.

The chain couples TRBV12-3 or TRBV12-4 to TRBJ1-3; weak D call: TRBD1 (6 bases). The CDR3 spans 17 residues. With 10 bases removed from V and 0 bases from J, the gap between germline ends came to 22 bases. The CDR3 protein is CANKLGGLRYSGNTIYF. CDR3 bases: TGTGCCAACAAATTAGGGGGGCTACGCTACTCTGGAAACACCATATATTTT.

The chain employs TRBV28 and TRBJ1-1; possible D gene TRBD1, 6 bases. Germline V CDR1 and CDR2: MDHEN, SYDVKM. The CDR3 contains 16 residues. Trimming removed 7 bases at V and 1 base at J, with 19 bases between. The CDR3: CASTLIVGQRNTEAFF. CDR3 nucleotides: TGTGCCAGCACCCTAATTGTAGGACAGCGGAACACTGAAGCTTTCTTT.

This chain joins TRBV15 and TRBJ1-1; maybe TRBD1 (6 bases). CDR3 length: 13 residues. Between the trimmed V and J ends, which lost 3 bases and 6 bases, there was a span of 11 bases. The germline gives CDR1 LNHNV, CDR2 YYDKDF (reference sequence). The CDR3 DNA is TGTGCCACCAGCAGTGCTAGGGGGTCTGAAGCTTTCTTT. It codes for CATSSARGSEAFF. The full variable domain, completed using reference TRBV15 and TRBJ1-1, is DAMVIQNPRYQVTQFGKPVTLSCSQTLNHNVMYWYQQKSSQAPKLLFHYYDKDFNNEADTPDNFQSRRPNTSFCFLDIRSPGLGDTAMYLCATSSARGSEAFFGQGTRLTVV.

V and J are TRBV15 and TRBJ2-7; D is undetermined. The CDR3 covers 17 residues. Trimming took 0 bases from V and 0 from J, leaving 15 bases between them. CDR1 is LNHNV, CDR2 YYDKDF, per germline (reference sequence). CDR3 in amino acids: CATSRDSPAASSYEQYV. Here the CDR3 DNA reads TGTGCCACCAGCAGAGATTCTCCAGCTGCGAGCTCCTACGAGCAGTACGTC.